The source of this TCR beta chain is a study of T cells in Graves' hyperthyroidism and ophthalmopathy. Study details: Peripheral blood was collected at initial diagnosis, before any treatment. Study-wide results and caveats: A 13 V-J model separated ophthalmopathy from stable hyperthyroidism.

This clonotype was counted only a few times. Its antigen is still unknown. TCR beta CDR3 region amplification was performed from RNA transcripts. Using the HTBI primer set, a first-round RT-PCR was run on the TCR CDR3. TCRdb processed the multiplex PCR reads anew with MiXCR; each CDR3 protein has one entry. Here the sample spans approximately 610,000 distinct CDR3 sequences, around 17% being singletons. CDR3 length: 16 amino acids. V was trimmed by 3 bases and J by 0 bases, leaving 15 bases between them. Looked up from germline, CDR1 is MNHEY and CDR2 is SMNVEV (reference sequence). Each 10 ml fresh peripheral blood draw supplied the PBMCs.

The source of this sequence is a woman under 30 with Graves' hyperthyroidism. The chain couples TRBV27 to TRBJ2-7, with a possible D match to TRBD2 (5 bases). The sequenced sample was blood. CDR3 protein: CASSLGRIQSSYEQYF. The CDR3 nucleotides are TGTGCCAGCAGTTTGGGGAGAATCCAGAGCTCCTACGAGCAGTACTTC.